The entry that follows covers one T cell receptor (beta chain) sequence. Repertoires were generated with immunoSEQ multiplex PCR, while TCRdb's copy carries only in-frame clones and drops some. This sample has about 150,000 clones, with around nine tenths found just once. This specimen comes from a study of blood T cell repertoires in COVID-19. CDR3 size: 15 residues. V lost 6 bases, J lost 4 bases, and 13 bases lay in between. In germline, CDR1 is LGHDT, CDR2 YNNKEL (reference sequence). The TCR sequence derives from a man aged 60-69 years with active or convalescent COVID-19. Source material: peripheral blood. The chain couples TRBV3-1 (or the pseudogene TRBV3-2) to TRBJ1-6; perhaps TRBD1 as D (6 bases). CDR3 protein: CASRPTGNYNSPLHF. CDR3 coding DNA: TGTGCCAGCAGACCGACAGGAAATTATAATTCACCCCTCCACTTT.